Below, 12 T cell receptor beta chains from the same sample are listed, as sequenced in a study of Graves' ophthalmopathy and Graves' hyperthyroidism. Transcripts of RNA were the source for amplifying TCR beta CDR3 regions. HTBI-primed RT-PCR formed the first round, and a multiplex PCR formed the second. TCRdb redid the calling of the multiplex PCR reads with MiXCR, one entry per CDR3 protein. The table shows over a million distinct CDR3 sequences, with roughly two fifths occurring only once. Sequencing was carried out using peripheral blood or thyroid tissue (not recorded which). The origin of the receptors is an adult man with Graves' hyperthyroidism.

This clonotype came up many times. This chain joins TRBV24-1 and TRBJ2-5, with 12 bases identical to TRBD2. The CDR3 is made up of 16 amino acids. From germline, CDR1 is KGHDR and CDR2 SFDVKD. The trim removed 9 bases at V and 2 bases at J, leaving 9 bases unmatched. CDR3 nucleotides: TGTGCCACCTCCGATCCTAGCGGGAGGGCACAAGAGACCCAGTACTTC. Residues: CATSDPSGRAQETQYF.

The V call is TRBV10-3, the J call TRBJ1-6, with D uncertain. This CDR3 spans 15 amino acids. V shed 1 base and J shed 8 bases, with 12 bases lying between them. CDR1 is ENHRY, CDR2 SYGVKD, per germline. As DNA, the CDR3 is TGTGCCATCAGTGAGTTAAATCAGCATGATTCACCCCTCCACTTT. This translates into CAISELNQHDSPLHF.

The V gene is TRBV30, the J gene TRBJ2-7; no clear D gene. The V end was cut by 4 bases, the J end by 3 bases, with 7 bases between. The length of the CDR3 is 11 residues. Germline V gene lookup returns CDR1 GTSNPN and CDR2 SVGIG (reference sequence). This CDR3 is CAWITLYEQYF. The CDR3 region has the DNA TGTGCCTGGATTACCCTCTACGAGCAGTACTTC.

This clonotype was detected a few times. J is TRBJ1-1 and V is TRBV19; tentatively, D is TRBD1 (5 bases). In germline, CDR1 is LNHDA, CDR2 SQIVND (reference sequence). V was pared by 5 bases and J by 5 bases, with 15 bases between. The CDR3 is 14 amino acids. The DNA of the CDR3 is TGTGCCAGTAGTCCCAGGGCAACGCGGACTGAAGCTTTCTTT. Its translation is CASSPRATRTEAFF. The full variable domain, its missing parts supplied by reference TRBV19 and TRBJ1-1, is DGGITQSPKYLFRKEGQNVTLSCEQNLNHDAMYWYRQDPGQGLRLIYYSQIVNDFQKGDIAEGYSVSREKKESFPLTVTSAQKNPTAFYLCASSPRATRTEAFFGQGTRLTVV.

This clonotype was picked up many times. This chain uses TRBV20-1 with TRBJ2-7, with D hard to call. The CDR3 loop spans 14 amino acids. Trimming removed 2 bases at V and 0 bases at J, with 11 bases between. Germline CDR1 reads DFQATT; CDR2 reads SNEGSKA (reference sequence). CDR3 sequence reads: CSARISQSSYEQYF. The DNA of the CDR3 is TGCAGTGCTAGAATTAGTCAAAGCTCCTACGAGCAGTACTTC.

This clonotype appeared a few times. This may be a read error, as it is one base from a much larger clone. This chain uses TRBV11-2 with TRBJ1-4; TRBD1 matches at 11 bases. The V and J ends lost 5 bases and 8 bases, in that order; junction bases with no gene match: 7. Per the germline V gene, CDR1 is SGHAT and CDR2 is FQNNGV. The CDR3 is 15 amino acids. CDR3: CASSTGTGGHEKLFF. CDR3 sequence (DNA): TGTGCCAGCAGCACAGGGACAGGGGGTCACGAAAAACTGTTTTTT. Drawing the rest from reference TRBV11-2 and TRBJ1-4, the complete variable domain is EAGVAQSPRYKIIEKRQSVAFWCNPISGHATLYWYQQILGQGPKLLIQFQNNGVVDDSQLPKDRFSAERLKGVDSTLKIQPAKLEDSAVYLCASSTGTGGHEKLFFGSGTQLSVL.

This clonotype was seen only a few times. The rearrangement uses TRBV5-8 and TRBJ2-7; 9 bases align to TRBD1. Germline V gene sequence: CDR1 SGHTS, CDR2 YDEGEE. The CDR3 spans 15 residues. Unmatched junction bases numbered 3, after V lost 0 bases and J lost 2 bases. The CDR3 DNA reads TGTGCCAGCAGCTTGGCGGGGGACAGGGCCTACGAGCAGTACTTC. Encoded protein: CASSLAGDRAYEQYF.

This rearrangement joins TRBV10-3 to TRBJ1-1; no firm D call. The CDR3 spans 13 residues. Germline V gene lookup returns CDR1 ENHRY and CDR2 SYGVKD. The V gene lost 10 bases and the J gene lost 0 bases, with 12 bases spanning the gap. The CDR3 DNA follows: TGTGCCAAACCCCTCGGAGTGAACACTGAAGCTTTCTTT. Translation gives CAKPLGVNTEAFF.

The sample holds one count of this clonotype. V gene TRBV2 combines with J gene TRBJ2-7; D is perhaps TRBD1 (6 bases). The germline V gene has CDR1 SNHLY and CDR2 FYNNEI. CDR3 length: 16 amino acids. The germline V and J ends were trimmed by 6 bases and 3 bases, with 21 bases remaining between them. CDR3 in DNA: TGTGCCAGCAGCCCGGGACACCAGACACCGAACTACGAGCAGTACTTC. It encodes CASSPGHQTPNYEQYF. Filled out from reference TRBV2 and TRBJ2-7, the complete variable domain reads EPEVTQTPSHQVTQMGQEVILRCVPISNHLYFYWYRQILGQKVEFLVSFYNNEISEKSEIFDDQFSVERPDGSNFTLKIRSTKLEDSAMYFCASSPGHQTPNYEQYFGPGTRLTVT.

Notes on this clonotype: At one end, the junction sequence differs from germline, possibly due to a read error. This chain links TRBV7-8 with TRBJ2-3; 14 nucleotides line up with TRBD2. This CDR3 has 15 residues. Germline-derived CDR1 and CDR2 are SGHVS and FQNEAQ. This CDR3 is CASSQWTSGGDTQYF. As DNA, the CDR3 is TGCGCCAGCAGCCAATGGACTAGCGGGGGGGATACGCAGTATTTT. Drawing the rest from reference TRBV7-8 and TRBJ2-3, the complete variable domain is GAGVSQSPRYKVAKRGQDVALRCDPISGHVSLFWYQQALGQGPEFLTYFQNEAQLDKSGLPSDRFFAERPEGSVSTLKIQRTQQEDSAVYLCASSQWTSGGDTQYFGPGTRLTVL.

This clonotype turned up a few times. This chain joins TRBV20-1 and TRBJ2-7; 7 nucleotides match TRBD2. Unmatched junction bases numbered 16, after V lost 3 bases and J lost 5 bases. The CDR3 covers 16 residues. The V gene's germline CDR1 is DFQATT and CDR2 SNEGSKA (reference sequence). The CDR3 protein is CSARQTLGGSSHEQYF. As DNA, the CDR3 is TGCAGTGCTAGGCAAACACTGGGAGGGTCAAGCCACGAGCAGTACTTC.

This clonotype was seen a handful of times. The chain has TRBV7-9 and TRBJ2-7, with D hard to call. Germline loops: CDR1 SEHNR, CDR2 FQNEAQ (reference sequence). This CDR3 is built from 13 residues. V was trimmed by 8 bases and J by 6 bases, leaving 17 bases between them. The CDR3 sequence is CASLGRPTCEQYF. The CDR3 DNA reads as TGTGCCAGCCTCGGACGGCCGACCTGCGAGCAGTACTTC. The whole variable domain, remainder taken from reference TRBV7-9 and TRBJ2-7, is DTGVSQNPRHKITKRGQNVTFRCDPISEHNRLYWYRQTLGQGPEFLTYFQNEAQLEKSRLLSDRFSAERPKGSFSTLEIQRTEQGDSAMYLCASLGRPTCEQYFGPGTRLTVT.